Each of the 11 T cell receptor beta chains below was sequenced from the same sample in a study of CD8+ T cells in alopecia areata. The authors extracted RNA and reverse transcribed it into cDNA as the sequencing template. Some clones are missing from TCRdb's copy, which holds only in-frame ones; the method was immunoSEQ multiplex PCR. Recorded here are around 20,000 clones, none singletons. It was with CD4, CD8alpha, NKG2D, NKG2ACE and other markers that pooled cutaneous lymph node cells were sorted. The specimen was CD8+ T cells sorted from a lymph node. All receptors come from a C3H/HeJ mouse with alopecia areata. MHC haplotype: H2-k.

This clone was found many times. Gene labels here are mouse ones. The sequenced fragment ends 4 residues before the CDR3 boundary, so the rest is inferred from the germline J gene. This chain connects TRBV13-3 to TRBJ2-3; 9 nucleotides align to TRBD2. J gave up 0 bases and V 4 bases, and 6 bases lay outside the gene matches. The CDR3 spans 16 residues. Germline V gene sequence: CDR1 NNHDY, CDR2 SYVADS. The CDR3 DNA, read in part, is TGTGCCAGCAGTCACTGGGGGGTGCCTAGTGCAGAA. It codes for CASSHWGVPSAE. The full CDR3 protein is CASSHWGVPSAETLYF.

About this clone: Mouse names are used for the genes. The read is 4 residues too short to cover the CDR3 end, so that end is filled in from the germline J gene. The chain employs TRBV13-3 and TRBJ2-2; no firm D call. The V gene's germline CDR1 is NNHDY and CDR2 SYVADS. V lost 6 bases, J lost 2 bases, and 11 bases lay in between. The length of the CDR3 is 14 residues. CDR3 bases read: TGTGCCAGCACCCCACAAATGAACACCGGG. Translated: CASTPQMNTG. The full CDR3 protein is CASTPQMNTGQLYF.

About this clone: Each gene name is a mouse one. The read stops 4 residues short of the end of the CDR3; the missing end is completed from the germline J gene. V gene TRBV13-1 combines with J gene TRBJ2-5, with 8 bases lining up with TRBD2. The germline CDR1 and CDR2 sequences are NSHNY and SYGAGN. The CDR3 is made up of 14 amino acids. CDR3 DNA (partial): TGTGCCAGCAGCCCCGGGGGGGGCATGGAC. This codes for CASSPGGGMD. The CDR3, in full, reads CASSPGGGMDTQYF.

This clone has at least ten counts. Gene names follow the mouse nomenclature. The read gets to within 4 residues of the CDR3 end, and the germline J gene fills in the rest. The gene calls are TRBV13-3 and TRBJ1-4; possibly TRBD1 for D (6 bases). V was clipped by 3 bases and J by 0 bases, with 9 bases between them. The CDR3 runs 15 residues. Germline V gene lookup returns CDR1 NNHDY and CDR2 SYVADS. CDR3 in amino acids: CASSVTGFSNERLFF. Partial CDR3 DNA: TGTGCCAGCAGTGTCACAGGGTTTTCCAACGAA.

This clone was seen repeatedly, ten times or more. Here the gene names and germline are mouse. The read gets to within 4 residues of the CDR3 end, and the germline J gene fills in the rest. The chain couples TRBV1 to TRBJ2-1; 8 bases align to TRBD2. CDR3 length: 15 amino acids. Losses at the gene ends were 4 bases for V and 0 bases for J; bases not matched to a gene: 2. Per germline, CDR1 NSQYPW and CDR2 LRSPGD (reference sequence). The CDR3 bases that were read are TGCACCTGCAGTGGGGGGGGGCCTAACTATGCT. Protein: CTCSGGGPNYA. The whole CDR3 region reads CTCSGGGPNYAEQFF.

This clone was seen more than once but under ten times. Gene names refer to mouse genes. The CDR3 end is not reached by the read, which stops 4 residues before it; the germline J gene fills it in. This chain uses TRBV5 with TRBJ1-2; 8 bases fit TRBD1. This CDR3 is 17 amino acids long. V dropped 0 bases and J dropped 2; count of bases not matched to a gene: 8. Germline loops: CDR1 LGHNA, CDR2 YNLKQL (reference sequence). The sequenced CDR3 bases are TGTGCCAGCAGCCAAGATTGGGCAGGGGGCGCCAACTCC. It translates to CASSQDWAGGANS. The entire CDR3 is CASSQDWAGGANSDYTF.

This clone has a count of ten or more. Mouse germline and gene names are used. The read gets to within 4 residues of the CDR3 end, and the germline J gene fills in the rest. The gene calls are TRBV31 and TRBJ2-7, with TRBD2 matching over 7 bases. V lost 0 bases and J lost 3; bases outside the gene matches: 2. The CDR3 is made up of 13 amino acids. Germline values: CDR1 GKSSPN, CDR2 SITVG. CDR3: CAWSLDWDYEQYF. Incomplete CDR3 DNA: TGTGCCTGGAGTCTAGACTGGGACTAT.

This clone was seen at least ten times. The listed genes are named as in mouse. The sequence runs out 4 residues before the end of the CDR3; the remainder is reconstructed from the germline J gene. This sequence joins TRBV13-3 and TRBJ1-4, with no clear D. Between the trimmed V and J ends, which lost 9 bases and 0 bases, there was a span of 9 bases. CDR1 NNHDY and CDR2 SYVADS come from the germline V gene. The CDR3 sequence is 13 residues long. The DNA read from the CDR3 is TGTGCCACCCGACAAATTTCCAACGAA. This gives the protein CATRQISNE. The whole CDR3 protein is CATRQISNERLFF.

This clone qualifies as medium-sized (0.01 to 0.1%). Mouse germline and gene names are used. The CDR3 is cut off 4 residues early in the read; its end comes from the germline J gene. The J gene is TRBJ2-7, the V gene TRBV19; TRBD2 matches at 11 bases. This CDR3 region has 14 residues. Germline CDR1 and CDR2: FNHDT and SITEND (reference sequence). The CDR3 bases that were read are TGTGCCAGCAGTATCCGGGACTGGGGGTAT. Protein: CASSIRDWGY. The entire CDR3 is CASSIRDWGYEQYF.

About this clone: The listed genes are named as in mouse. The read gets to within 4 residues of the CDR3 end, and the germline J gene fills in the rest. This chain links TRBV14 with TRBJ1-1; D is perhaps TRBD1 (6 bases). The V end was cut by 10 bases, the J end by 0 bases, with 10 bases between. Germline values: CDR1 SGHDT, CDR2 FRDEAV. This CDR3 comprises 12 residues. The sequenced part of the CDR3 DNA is TGTGCCGCCGGGACAACAAACACA. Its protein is CAAGTTNT. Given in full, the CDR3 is CAAGTTNTEVFF. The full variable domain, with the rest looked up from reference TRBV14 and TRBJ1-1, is EAGVTQSPRYAVLQEGQAVSFWCDPISGHDTLYWYQQPRDQGPQLLVYFRDEAVIDNSQLPSDRFSAVRPKGTNSTLKIQSAKQGDTATYLCAAGTTNTEVFFGKGTRLTVV.

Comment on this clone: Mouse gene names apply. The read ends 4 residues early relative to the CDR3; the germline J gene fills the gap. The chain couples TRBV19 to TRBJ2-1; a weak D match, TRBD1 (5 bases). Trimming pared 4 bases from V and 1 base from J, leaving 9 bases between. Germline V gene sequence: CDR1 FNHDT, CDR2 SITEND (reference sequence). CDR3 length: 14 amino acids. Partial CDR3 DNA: TGTGCCAGCAGTTCGACAGCAAACTATGCT. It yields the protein CASSSTANYA. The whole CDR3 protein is CASSSTANYAEQFF.